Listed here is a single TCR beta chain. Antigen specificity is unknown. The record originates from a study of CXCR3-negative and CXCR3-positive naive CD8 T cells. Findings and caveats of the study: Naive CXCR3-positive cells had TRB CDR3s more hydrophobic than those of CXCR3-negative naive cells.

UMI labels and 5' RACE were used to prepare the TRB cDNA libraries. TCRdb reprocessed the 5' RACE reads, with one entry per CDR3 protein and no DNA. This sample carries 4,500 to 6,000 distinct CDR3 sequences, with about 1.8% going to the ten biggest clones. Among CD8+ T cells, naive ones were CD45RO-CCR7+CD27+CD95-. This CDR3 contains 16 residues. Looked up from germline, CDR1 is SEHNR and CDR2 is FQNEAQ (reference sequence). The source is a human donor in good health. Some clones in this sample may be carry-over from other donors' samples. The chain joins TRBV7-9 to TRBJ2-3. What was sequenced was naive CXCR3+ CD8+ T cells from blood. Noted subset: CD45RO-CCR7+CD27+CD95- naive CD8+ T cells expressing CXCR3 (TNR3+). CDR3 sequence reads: CASSLGLAGRTDTQYF. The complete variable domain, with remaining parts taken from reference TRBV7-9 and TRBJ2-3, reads DTGVSQNPRHKITKRGQNVTFRCDPISEHNRLYWYRQTLGQGPEFLTYFQNEAQLEKSRLLSDRFSAERPKGSFSTLEIQRTEQGDSAMYLCASSLGLAGRTDTQYFGPGTRLTVL.